Detailed here is one T cell receptor beta chain. TCRdb's copy holds only in-frame clones and misses some; the assay was immunoSEQ multiplex PCR. Of more than 300,000 clones listed, about 80% are singletons. The source of the sample is a study of cytotoxic CD8 clonotypes in ibrutinib-treated CLL. The V end was cut by 3 bases, the J end by 0 bases, with 6 bases between. Germline V gene sequence: CDR1 SGHVS, CDR2 FNYEAQ. This CDR3 has 15 amino acids. The specimen comprised PBMCs, sampled before ibrutinib treatment. V gene TRBV7-6 combines with J gene TRBJ2-6; D is unclear. The TCR originated in a human donor with chronic lymphocytic leukemia. CDR3 residues: CASSLRFSGANVLTF. As DNA, the CDR3 is TGTGCCAGCAGCTTGAGATTCTCTGGGGCCAACGTCCTGACTTTC.